Presented here are 17 T cell receptor beta chains from one specimen sequenced in a study of type 1 regulatory T cells. Study findings and constraints: Compared with non-Tr1 cells, Tr1 cells showed a narrower TCR repertoire.

Antigens of these TCRs are unknown. TCRdb re-analysed the reads in MiXCR, keeping a single row per CDR3 protein. The data show about 69,000 distinct CDR3 sequences, around 20% seen once. The sequencing input was cultured type 1 regulatory T (Tr1) cells, either the whole culture or a sorted fraction (not recorded which). These receptors originate from a human donor in good health.

There are a few counts of this clonotype. This sequence joins TRBV27 and TRBJ2-1; 11 positions match TRBD2. CDR1 is MNHEY, CDR2 SMNVEV, per germline (reference sequence). The CDR3 length is 13 residues. V gave up 8 bases and J gave up 8 bases; unmatched junction bases: 5. CDR3 sequence (DNA): TGTGCCAGCCACGTAGCGGGAGGGCATGAGCAGTTCTTC. Its protein product is CASHVAGGHEQFF.

This clonotype was seen only a few times. This chain uses TRBV15 with TRBJ2-3; the D is unclear. The V gene lost 0 bases and the J gene lost 7 bases, with 11 bases spanning the gap. CDR3 length: 14 amino acids. Germline CDR1 reads LNHNV; CDR2 reads YYDKDF (reference sequence). The CDR3 DNA is TGTGCCACCAGCAGAGATGGAACGAAAAATACGCAGTATTTT. Its protein product is CATSRDGTKNTQYF.

V and J are TRBV28 and TRBJ1-2; 9 bases match TRBD1. V shed 5 bases and J 3 bases; nucleotides not matched to a gene: 7. The CDR3 loop spans 15 amino acids. Germline V gene sequence: CDR1 MDHEN, CDR2 SYDVKM. CDR3 DNA: TGTGCCAGCAGTCCCGGGGACAGGGACTACTATGGCTACACCTTC. Encoded protein: CASSPGDRDYYGYTF.

Only a few counts were recorded for this clonotype. As DNA, the CDR3 is TGTGCCAGCAGCCGGTCAGACACCGGGGAGCTGTTTTTT. Protein sequence: CASSRSDTGELFF. The genes are TRBV11-3 and TRBJ2-2; D is ambiguous. Looked up from germline, CDR1 is SGHNT and CDR2 is YENEEA. The CDR3 is 13 amino acids. V lost 5 bases to trimming and J lost 3 bases, with 7 bases between them.

V and J are TRBV4-2 and TRBJ1-4; 8 nucleotides line up with TRBD1. The CDR3 is 17 residues long. J gave up 6 bases and V 1 base, and 10 bases lay outside the gene matches. The germline CDR1 and CDR2 sequences are LGHNA and YNFKEQ. CDR3 sequence: CASSQVPSGQEYEKLFF. In nucleotides, the CDR3 is TGTGCCAGCAGCCAAGTTCCGTCGGGACAGGAGTATGAAAAACTGTTTTTT.

V is TRBV29-1 and J is TRBJ1-1; D is undetermined. Trimming cost V 7 bases and J 8 bases, with 17 bases left between them. Germline lookup yields CDR1 SQVTM and CDR2 ANQGSEA. CDR3 size: 12 residues. The CDR3 protein is CSGASAVEEAFF. CDR3 DNA: TGCAGCGGCGCGAGCGCGGTGGAAGAAGCTTTCTTT.

The sample holds a few counts of this clonotype. The chain couples TRBV24-1 to TRBJ2-1; no reliable D call. The V and J ends lost 5 bases and 5 bases respectively, with 3 bases between them. CDR1 KGHDR and CDR2 SFDVKD come from the germline V gene. CDR3 length: 11 amino acids. CDR3 bases: TGTGCCACCAGTGCCCACAATGAGCAGTTCTTC. Protein: CATSAHNEQFF.

This chain connects TRBV3-1 to TRBJ1-1; no clear D gene. With 0 bases removed from V and 7 bases from J, the gap between germline ends came to 6 bases. This CDR3 spans 12 amino acids. Germline V gene sequence: CDR1 LGHDT, CDR2 YNNKEL (reference sequence). The CDR3 protein is CASSQDLHEAFF. In DNA form, the CDR3 reads TGTGCCAGCAGCCAAGATCTCCATGAAGCTTTCTTT.

In its sample, this clonotype was seen many times. The chain joins TRBV5-1 to TRBJ2-1; 8 bases align to TRBD2. CDR1 and CDR2 from the germline V gene are SGHRS and YFSETQ. V dropped 3 bases and J dropped 4; count of bases not matched to a gene: 6. The CDR3 has 15 residues. This chain's CDR3 is CASSSTSAKYNEQFF. CDR3 DNA sequence: TGCGCCAGCAGCTCGACTAGCGCGAAATACAATGAGCAGTTCTTC.

This clonotype was counted between two and nine times. This chain uses TRBV7-2 with TRBJ2-1; D uncertain. Germline values: CDR1 SGHTA, CDR2 FQGNSA. This CDR3 has 14 residues. V lost 5 bases, J lost 9 bases, and 17 bases lay in between. CDR3 nucleotides: TGTGCCAGCAGCCCCCAAGACGGGCCCGCTGAGCAGTTCTTC. Amino acid sequence: CASSPQDGPAEQFF.

This clonotype was found a few times. V usage is TRBV12-3 or TRBV12-4 and J usage is TRBJ1-1; D gene ambiguous. V was pared by 6 bases and J by 5 bases, with 4 bases between. This CDR3 has 10 residues. CDR3 in amino acids: CASRRTEAFF. The DNA for the CDR3 is TGTGCCAGCAGACGTACTGAAGCTTTCTTT.

This clonotype was seen more than once but under ten times. The chain links TRBV5-1 to TRBJ1-1; 11 bases fit TRBD1. Germline CDR1 reads SGHRS; CDR2 reads YFSETQ. The CDR3 sequence is 16 residues long. Losses at the gene ends were 4 bases for V and 5 bases for J; bases not matched to a gene: 10. The CDR3 DNA sequence: TGCGCCAGCAGCGGACAGGGGGCCGGGGCTATAACTGAAGCTTTCTTT. It is translated as CASSGQGAGAITEAFF.

This clonotype was observed a single time. This sequence may be a read error, since a much larger clone differs from it by one base. The chain uses TRBV7-6 and TRBJ2-1; D might be TRBD2 (5 bases). CDR3 size: 15 residues. In germline, CDR1 is SGHVS, CDR2 FNYEAQ. V was shortened by 1 base and J by 9 bases, with 16 bases between the two germline ends. CDR3 sequence: CASSLVGLLVSEQFF. The CDR3 region has the DNA TGTGCCAGCAGCTTAGTCGGACTTCTAGTCAGTGAGCAGTTCTTC. Combining the CDR3 with reference TRBV7-6 and TRBJ2-1 gives the whole variable domain GAGVSQSPRYKVTKRGQDVALRCDPISGHVSLYWYRQALGQGPEFLTYFNYEAQQDKSGLPNDRFSAERPEGSISTLTIQRTEQRDSAMYRCASSLVGLLVSEQFFGPGTRLTVL.

The CDR3 spells CASSQDYPGEQFF. For the CDR3, the DNA is TGTGCCAGCAGCCAAGACTATCCGGGGGAGCAGTTCTTC. The chain joins TRBV14 to TRBJ2-1; D is possibly TRBD2 (5 bases). The CDR3 runs to 13 residues. From germline, CDR1 is SGHDN and CDR2 FVKESK. Trimming cost V 0 bases and J 10 bases, with 10 bases left between them. Combining the CDR3 with reference TRBV14 and TRBJ2-1 gives the whole variable domain EAGVTQFPSHSVIEKGQTVTLRCDPISGHDNLYWYRRVMGKEIKFLLHFVKESKQDESGMPNNRFLAERTGGTYSTLKVQPAELEDSGVYFCASSQDYPGEQFFGPGTRLTVL.

This clonotype showed up just a few times. The chain recombines TRBV5-1 with TRBJ2-7; D not resolved. In germline, CDR1 is SGHRS, CDR2 YFSETQ. The CDR3 loop spans 15 amino acids. V gave up 0 bases and J gave up 3 bases, with 13 bases separating them. The CDR3 DNA reads as TGCGCCAGCAGCTTGGAAGGTGGCAGGCTCTACGAGCAGTACTTC. Residues: CASSLEGGRLYEQYF.

This clonotype was observed at least ten times. The chain recombines TRBV5-1 with TRBJ2-7; TRBD2 might be the D (6 bases). Germline CDR1 reads SGHRS; CDR2 reads YFSETQ. This CDR3 region has 14 residues. V shed 6 bases and J shed 6 bases, with 19 bases lying between them. CDR3 residues: CASTQLGGSSEQYF. CDR3 sequence (DNA): TGCGCCAGCACTCAGTTGGGGGGAAGCTCCGAGCAGTACTTC.

This clonotype has more than one count but fewer than ten. The genes are TRBV20-1 and TRBJ1-6; the D gene is possibly TRBD1 (5 bases). The CDR3 length is 16 residues. V lost 2 bases to trimming and J lost 7 bases, with 18 bases between them. Germline CDR1 reads DFQATT; CDR2 reads SNEGSKA (reference sequence). CDR3 nucleotide sequence: TGCAGTGCTAGATCCCTCGGGGGACGGACAAATTCACCCCTCCACTTT. Protein product: CSARSLGGRTNSPLHF.